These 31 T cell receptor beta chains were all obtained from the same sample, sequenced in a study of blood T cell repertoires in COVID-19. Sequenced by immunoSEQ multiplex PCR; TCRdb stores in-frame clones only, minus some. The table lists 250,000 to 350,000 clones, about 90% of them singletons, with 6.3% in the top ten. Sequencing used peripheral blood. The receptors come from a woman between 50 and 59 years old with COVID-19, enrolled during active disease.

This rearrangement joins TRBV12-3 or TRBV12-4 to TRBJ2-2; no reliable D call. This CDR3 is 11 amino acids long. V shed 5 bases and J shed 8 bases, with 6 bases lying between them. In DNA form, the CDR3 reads TGTGCCAGCAGTCTGAGTGGGGAGCTGTTTTTT. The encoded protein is CASSLSGELFF.

The CDR3 protein is CASSLISRGQGARGQPQHF. The CDR3 DNA reads as TGTGCCAGCAGCTTAATTTCTCGGGGACAGGGGGCTCGGGGTCAGCCCCAGCATTTT. The gene calls are TRBV7-3 and TRBJ1-5; the match to TRBD1 covers 12 bases. Trimming at V came to 1 base and at J to 6 bases, leaving 13 bases not matched to a gene. There are 19 residues in the CDR3. Germline CDR1 and CDR2: SGHTA and FQGTGA.

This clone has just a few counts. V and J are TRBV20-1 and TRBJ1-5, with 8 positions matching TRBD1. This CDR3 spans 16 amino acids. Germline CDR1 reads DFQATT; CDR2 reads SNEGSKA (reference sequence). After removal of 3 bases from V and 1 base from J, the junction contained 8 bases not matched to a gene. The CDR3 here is CSASALRGLSNQPQHF. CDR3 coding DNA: TGCAGTGCTAGTGCTCTCAGGGGGCTGAGCAATCAGCCCCAGCATTTT.

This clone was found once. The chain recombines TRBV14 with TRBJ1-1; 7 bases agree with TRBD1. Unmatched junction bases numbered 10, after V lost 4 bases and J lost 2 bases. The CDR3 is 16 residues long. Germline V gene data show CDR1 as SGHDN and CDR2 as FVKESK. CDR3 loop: CASSPQYGTANTEAFF. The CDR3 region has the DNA TGTGCCAGCAGCCCGCAATACGGGACAGCTAACACTGAAGCTTTCTTT.

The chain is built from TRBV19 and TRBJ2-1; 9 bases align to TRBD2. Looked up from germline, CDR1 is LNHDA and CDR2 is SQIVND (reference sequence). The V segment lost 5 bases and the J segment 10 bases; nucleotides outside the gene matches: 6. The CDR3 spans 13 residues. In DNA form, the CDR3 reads TGTGCCAGTAGTCGGCGGGAGGGGAGGGAGCAGTTCTTC. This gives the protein CASSRREGREQFF.

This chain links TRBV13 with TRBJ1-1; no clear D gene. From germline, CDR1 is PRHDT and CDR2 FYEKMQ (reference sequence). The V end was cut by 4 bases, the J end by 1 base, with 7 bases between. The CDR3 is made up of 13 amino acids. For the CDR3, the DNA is TGTGCCAGCAGCTCCGGAGGGAACACTGAAGCTTTCTTT. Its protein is CASSSGGNTEAFF.

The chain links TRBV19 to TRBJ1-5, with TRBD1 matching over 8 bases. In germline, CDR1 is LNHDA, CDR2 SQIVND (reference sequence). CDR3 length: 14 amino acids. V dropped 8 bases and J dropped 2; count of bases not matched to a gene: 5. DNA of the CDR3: TGTGCCAGTCAAGGACAGGGTGGCAATCAGCCCCAGCATTTT. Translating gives CASQGQGGNQPQHF.

Here the CDR3 DNA reads TGTGCCAGCAGTAGAGACAACACAGATACGCAGTATTTT. Translating gives CASSRDNTDTQYF. The chain links TRBV3-1 (or the pseudogene TRBV3-2) to TRBJ2-3, with D uncertain. V shed 6 bases and J shed 2 bases, with 9 bases lying between them. The V gene's germline CDR1 is LGHDT and CDR2 YNNKEL (reference sequence). This CDR3 spans 13 amino acids.

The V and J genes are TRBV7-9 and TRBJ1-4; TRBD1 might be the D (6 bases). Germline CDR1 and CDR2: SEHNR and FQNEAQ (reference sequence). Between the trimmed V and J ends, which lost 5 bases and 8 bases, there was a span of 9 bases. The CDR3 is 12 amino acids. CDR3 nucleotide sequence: TGTGCCAGCAGCCCAGGACAGGAAAAACTGTTTTTT. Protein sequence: CASSPGQEKLFF.

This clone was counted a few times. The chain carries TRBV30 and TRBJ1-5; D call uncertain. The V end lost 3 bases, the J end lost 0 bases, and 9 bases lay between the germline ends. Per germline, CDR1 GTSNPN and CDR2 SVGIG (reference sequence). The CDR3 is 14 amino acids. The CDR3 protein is CAWSPDYSNQPQHF. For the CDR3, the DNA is TGTGCCTGGAGCCCAGACTATAGCAATCAGCCCCAGCATTTT. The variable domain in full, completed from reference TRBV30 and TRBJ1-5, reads SQTIHQWPATLVQPVGSPLSLECTVEGTSNPNLYWYRQAAGRGLQLLFYSVGIGQISSEVPQNLSASRPQDRQFILSSKKLLLSDSGFYLCAWSPDYSNQPQHFGDGTRLSIL.

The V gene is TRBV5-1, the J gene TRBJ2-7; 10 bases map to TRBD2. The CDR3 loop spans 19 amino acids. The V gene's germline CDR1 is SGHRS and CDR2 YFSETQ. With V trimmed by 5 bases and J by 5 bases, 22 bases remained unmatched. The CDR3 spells CASRLGIGTSELLRDEQYF. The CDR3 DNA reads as TGCGCCAGCAGACTCGGAATCGGGACTAGCGAGCTTCTTCGGGACGAGCAGTACTTC.

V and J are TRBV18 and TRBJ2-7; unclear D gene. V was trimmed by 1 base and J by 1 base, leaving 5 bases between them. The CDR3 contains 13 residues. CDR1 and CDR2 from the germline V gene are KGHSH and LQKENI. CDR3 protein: CASSPLNSYEQYF. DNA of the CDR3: TGTGCCAGCTCACCACTCAATTCCTACGAGCAGTACTTC.

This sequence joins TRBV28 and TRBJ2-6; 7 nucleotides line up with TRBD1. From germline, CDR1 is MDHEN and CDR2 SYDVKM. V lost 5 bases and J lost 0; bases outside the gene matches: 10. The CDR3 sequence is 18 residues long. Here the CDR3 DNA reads TGTGCCAGCAGTCCCAGGGGCCAGGGGGTCTCTGGGGCCAACGTCCTGACTTTC. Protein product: CASSPRGQGVSGANVLTF.

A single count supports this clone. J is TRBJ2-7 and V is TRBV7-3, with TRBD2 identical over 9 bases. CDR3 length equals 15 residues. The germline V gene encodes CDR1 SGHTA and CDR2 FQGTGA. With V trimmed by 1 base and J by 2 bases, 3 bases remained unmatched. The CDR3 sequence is CASSLRAGGPYEQYF. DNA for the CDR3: TGTGCCAGCAGCTTAAGGGCGGGAGGGCCCTACGAGCAGTACTTC.

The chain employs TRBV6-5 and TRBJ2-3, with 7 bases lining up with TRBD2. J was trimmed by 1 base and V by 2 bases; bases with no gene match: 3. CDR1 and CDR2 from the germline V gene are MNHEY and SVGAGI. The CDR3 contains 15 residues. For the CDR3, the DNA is TGTGCCAGCAGTTACGGCGGGAGAGGCACAGATACGCAGTATTTT. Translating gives CASSYGGRGTDTQYF.

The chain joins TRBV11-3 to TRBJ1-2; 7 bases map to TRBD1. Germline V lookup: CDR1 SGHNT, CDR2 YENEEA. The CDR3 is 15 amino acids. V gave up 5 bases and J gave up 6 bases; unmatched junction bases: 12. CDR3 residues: CASSPWDRSTDGYTF. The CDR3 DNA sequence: TGTGCCAGCAGCCCCTGGGACAGATCCACCGATGGCTACACCTTC.

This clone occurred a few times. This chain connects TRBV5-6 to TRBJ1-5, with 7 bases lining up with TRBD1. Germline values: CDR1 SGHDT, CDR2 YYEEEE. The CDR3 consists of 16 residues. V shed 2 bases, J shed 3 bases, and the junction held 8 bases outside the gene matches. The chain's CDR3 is CASSFWGQPSNQPQHF. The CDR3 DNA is TGTGCCAGCAGCTTCTGGGGACAGCCTTCCAATCAGCCCCAGCATTTT.

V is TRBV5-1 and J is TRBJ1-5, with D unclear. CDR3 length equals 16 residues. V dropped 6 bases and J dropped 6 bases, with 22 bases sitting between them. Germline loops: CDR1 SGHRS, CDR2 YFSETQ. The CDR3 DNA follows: TGCGCCAGCAACCGGCACGGCAGGAAAGCGGGTCAGCCCCAGCATTTT. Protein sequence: CASNRHGRKAGQPQHF.

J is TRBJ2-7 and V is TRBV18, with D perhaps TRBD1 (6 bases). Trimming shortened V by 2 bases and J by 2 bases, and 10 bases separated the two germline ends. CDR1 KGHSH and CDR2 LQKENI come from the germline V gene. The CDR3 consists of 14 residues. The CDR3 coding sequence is TGTGCCAGCTCACCAACCGGGACAACCTACGAGCAGTACTTC. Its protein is CASSPTGTTYEQYF. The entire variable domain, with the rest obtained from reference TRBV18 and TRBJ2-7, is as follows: NAGVMQNPRHLVRRRGQEARLRCSPMKGHSHVYWYRQLPEEGLKFMVYLQKENIIDESGMPKERFSAEFPKEGPSILRIQQVVRGDSAAYFCASSPTGTTYEQYFGPGTRLTVT.

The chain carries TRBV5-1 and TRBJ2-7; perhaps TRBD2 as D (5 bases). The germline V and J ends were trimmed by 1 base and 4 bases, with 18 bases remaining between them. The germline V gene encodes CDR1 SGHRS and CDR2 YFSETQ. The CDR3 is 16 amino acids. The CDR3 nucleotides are TGCGCCAGCAGCTTGATATCCCTAGCAGATAATTACGAGCAGTACTTC. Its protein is CASSLISLADNYEQYF.

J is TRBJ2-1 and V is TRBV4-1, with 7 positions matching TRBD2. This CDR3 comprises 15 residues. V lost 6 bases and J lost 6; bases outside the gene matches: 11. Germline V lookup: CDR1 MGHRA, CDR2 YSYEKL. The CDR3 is CASSWDQRDFNEQFF. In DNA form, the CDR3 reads TGCGCCAGCAGTTGGGACCAGCGGGATTTCAATGAGCAGTTCTTC.

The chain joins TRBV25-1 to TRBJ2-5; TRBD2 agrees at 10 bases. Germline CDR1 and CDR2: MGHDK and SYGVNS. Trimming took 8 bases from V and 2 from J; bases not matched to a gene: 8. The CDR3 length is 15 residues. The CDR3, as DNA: TGTGCCAGCGGTCTAGCGGGAGTCTTACAAGAGACCCAGTACTTC. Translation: CASGLAGVLQETQYF.

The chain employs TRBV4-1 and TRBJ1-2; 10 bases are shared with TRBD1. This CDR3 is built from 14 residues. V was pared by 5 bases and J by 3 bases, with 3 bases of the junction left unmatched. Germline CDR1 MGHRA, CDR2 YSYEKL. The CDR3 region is CASSRQGADYGYTF. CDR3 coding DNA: TGCGCCAGCAGCAGACAGGGGGCTGACTATGGCTACACCTTC.

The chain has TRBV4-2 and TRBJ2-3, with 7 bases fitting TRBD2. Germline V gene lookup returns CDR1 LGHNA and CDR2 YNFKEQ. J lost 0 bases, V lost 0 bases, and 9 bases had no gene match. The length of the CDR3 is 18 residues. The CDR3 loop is CASSQDLAASGSTDTQYF. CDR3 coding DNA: TGTGCCAGCAGCCAAGATCTTGCGGCTAGCGGCAGCACAGATACGCAGTATTTT.

In DNA form, the CDR3 reads TGTGCCAGCAGCCAAGTAGGTCAGGGGGTTTACTATGGCTACACCTTC. As protein: CASSQVGQGVYYGYTF. V and J are TRBV4-2 and TRBJ1-2; 7 positions match TRBD1. With 1 base clipped from V and 3 bases from J, the junction kept 8 bases outside the gene matches. Germline CDR1 and CDR2: LGHNA and YNFKEQ. This CDR3 has 16 amino acids.

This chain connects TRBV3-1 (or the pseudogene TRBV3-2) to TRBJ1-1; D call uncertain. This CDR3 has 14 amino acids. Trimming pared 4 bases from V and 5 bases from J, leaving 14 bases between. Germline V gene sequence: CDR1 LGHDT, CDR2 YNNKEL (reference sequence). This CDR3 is CASSPRNLRTEAFF. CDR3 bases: TGTGCCAGCAGCCCCCGCAACTTGCGAACTGAAGCTTTCTTT.

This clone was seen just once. CDR3 sequence reads: CASSLEGSTNEKLFF. The CDR3 region has the DNA TGCGCCAGCAGCTTGGAGGGGTCAACTAATGAAAAACTGTTTTTT. The rearrangement uses TRBV5-1 and TRBJ1-4; tentatively, D is TRBD1 (5 bases). Germline V gene sequence: CDR1 SGHRS, CDR2 YFSETQ. This CDR3 spans 15 amino acids. V was trimmed by 0 bases and J by 0 bases, leaving 6 bases between them.

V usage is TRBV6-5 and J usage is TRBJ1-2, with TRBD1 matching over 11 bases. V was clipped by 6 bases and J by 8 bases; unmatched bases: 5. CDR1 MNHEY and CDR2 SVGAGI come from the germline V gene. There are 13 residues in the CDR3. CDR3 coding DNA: TGTGCCAGCAGCCGGGACAGGGGGAGGGGCTACACCTTC. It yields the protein CASSRDRGRGYTF.

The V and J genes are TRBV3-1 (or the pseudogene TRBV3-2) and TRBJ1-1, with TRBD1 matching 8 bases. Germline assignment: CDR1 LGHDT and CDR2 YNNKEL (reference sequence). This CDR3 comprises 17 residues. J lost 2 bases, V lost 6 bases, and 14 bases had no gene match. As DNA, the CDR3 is TGTGCCAGCAGACACGACGACAGGGGCCGGCTCAACACTGAAGCTTTCTTT. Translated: CASRHDDRGRLNTEAFF.

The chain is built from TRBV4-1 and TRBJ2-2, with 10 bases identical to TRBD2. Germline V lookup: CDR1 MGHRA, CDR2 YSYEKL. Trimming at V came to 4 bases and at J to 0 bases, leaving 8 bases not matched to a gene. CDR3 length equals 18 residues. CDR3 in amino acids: CASSLYPGLATNTGELFF. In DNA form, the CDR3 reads TGCGCCAGCAGCCTATACCCGGGACTAGCGACGAACACCGGGGAGCTGTTTTTT.

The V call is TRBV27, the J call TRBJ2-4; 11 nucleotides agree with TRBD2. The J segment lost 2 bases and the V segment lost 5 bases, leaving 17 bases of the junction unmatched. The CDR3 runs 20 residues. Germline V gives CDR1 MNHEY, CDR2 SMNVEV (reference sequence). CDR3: CASSQSTGLAGGSTKNIQYF. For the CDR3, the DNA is TGTGCCAGCAGTCAATCCACGGGGCTAGCGGGAGGATCAACCAAAAACATTCAGTACTTC.